This TCR beta chain was recovered during a study of CD8 T cells in ankylosing spondylitis (dated by TCRdb to 2016 to 2017). Study-level background: To find TCR variants linked to disease, the study profiled T cell receptor beta repertoires in ankylosing spondylitis patients and healthy donors. Samples of peripheral blood were taken, and for ankylosing spondylitis patients, synovial fluid was collected as well. The full study cohort comprised about 23 ankylosing spondylitis patients and 110 or so healthy donors. General study outcomes and caveats: Some TCR beta motif variants had previously been reported in synovial fluid and blood of reactive arthritis patients, which suggested common disease-initiation mechanisms. A CD8+ phenotype was shown by the disease-linked clones, which were found at relatively low frequencies in peripheral blood. Blood from ankylosing spondylitis patients appeared to be characterized by a TCR beta motif made up of 8 or 9 highly homologous amino acid variants. Significant enrichment of the disease-linked clones was reported in matched synovial fluid samples from ankylosing spondylitis patients.

This clonotype showed up many times. Its antigen specificity is not known. Per-base qualities were not stored, and no clone one base away is much larger. The instrument was an Illumina HiSeq 2500. Quantitative 5'-RACE with molecular barcodes was used to prepare TCR beta libraries. Concerning the study's data processing: A new computational method based on a probabilistic model of VDJ rearrangement was used to identify disease-linked TCR variants. Using fastp trimming at Q25 and MiXCR clonotype assembly, TCRdb reanalyzed the public sequencing data and kept in-frame beta chains. Rows matching on CDR3 protein sequence are summarized as one entry with the most common DNA and genes. In this record, the V and J calls reflect TCRdb's handling and not the investigators' own analysis. The sample data list about 160,000 distinct CDR3 sequences, and approximately 10% of these were observed just once. The ten largest clones represent approximately 15% of the sample.

The germline V gene gives CDR1 as MNHEY and CDR2 as SVGAGI. Reading from cysteine to phenylalanine, the CDR3 counts 14 amino acids. This entry keeps only the CDR3 DNA: 42 bases, framed from base 1. The junction carries 5 bases between V and J, which are trimmed by 0 bases and 1 base respectively. This receptor chain uses TRBV6-5 and TRBJ2-3; the D segment cannot be called with confidence. Sequencing was done on a sample of blood, either unsorted or a sorted T cell fraction (not recorded which). This TCR was recovered from a female donor with ankylosing spondylitis or in good health (not recorded which). The sequenced DNA: TGTGCCAGCAGTTACTCCCTCCGCACAGATACGCAGTATTTT. Its coded protein is CASSYSLRTDTQYF.